This T cell receptor beta chain comes out of a study of human T cells and chemical hapten exposure. Study-wide results and caveats: As the donors had alopecia, their immune response may differ from healthy people's.

Specified time point: patch test 3, about 24 weeks after DPC sensitization. Treatment meaning: therapeutic diphenylcyclopropenone sensitization with weekly scalp DPC. CDR3 length equals 15 residues. V lost 0 bases, J lost 1 base, and 11 bases lay in between. Germline V gene sequence: CDR1 SGHRS, CDR2 YFSETQ. Many counts were recorded for this clonotype. The antigen remains undetermined. TCRdb itself ran the RACE reads through MiXCR, one entry per CDR3 protein. The sample shows 150,000 to 200,000 distinct CDR3 sequences, 25% to 35% of them seen only once. The sequence came from a woman aged 18-29 years with alopecia areata. Some clones in this sample may be carry-over from other donors' samples. V and J are TRBV5-1 and TRBJ2-7; D is unresolved. The specimen comprised whole blood, sampled in connection with sensitization to the hapten diphenylcyclopropenone (DPC). The DNA of the CDR3 is TGCGCCAGCAGCTTGGCAACCGGCGCATCCTACGAGCAGTACTTC. It translates to CASSLATGASYEQYF.